This T cell receptor beta chain was identified in a study of blood T cell repertoires in COVID-19. Study-wide context: Donors in the United States, Italy and Spain gave samples during acute or convalescent COVID-19. In each case, the material was cDNA or gDNA derived from T cells, B-cell-depleted T cells, or PBMCs.

Here immunoSEQ multiplex PCR was the method, and the copy in TCRdb shows in-frame clones only, minus some. The sample lists roughly 250,000 clones, approximately 86% occurring once. Germline V lookup: CDR1 KGHSH, CDR2 LQKENI. The CDR3 is made up of 14 amino acids. J gave up 4 bases and V 2 bases, and 2 bases lay outside the gene matches. The TCR was taken from a woman at least 80 years old with active or convalescent COVID-19. The chain combines TRBV18 with TRBJ2-5, with 9 bases identical to TRBD1. Sequenced: peripheral blood. The CDR3 sequence: CASSPDRGIETQYF. DNA of the CDR3: TGTGCCAGCTCACCAGACAGGGGGATAGAGACCCAGTACTTC.